These 26 T cell receptor beta chains were sequenced from one sample in a study of glioma-infiltrating T cells. The iRepertoire nested amplicon-rescue multiplex PCR amplified TCR alpha and beta CDR3s from RNA. A single record per CDR3 protein comes from TCRdb applying MiXCR to the multiplex PCR reads. The table shows roughly 40,000 distinct CDR3 sequences, with around 20% occurring only once. The source material was glioma tissue, nonneoplastic brain tissue, or PBMCs (not recorded which). These receptor sequences come from a human donor with low-grade glioma or glioblastoma, undergoing nonglioma brain surgery, or in good health (not recorded which).

This clonotype was observed many times. This rearrangement joins TRBV2 to TRBJ2-1; 9 nucleotides align to TRBD2. Germline CDR1 reads SNHLY; CDR2 reads FYNNEI. J was trimmed by 9 bases and V by 2 bases; bases with no gene match: 5. The CDR3 length is 14 residues. The CDR3 coding sequence is TGTGCCAGCAGTGAAAGCGGGGGGCGTATTGAGCAGTTCTTC. Residues: CASSESGGRIEQFF.

This clonotype was counted many times. J is TRBJ2-5 and V is TRBV7-9, with D perhaps assigned TRBD1 or TRBD2 (5 bases each). The CDR3 totals 13 residues. Looked up from germline, CDR1 is SEHNR and CDR2 is FQNEAQ (reference sequence). V gave up 4 bases and J gave up 5 bases, with 11 bases separating them. The CDR3 sequence: CASSSGSWETQYF. The CDR3 DNA reads as TGTGCCAGCAGCTCAGGGAGCTGGGAGACCCAGTACTTC.

This clonotype was seen at least ten times. The V gene is TRBV7-2, the J gene TRBJ1-1, with 10 positions matching TRBD1. The CDR3 is 15 amino acids. The germline V gene encodes CDR1 SGHTA and CDR2 FQGNSA. Trimming at V came to 2 bases and at J to 4 bases, leaving 4 bases not matched to a gene. CDR3 coding DNA: TGTGCCAGCAGCTTATCGAGGACAGGGGGCACTGAAGCTTTCTTT. Translated: CASSLSRTGGTEAFF.

This clonotype came up many times. A junction boundary mismatches the germline segment, possibly from a read error. The V gene is TRBV7-9, the J gene TRBJ2-1; 8 nucleotides align to TRBD2. Germline V CDR1 and CDR2: SEHNR, FQNEAQ (reference sequence). The CDR3 extends over 15 amino acids. The CDR3 DNA follows: TGTGCCAGCAGCGTAGCGCTCGGGGGGGTCAATGAGCAGTTCTTC. Translation: CASSVALGGVNEQFF.

This clonotype was detected only a few times. The chain has TRBV7-9 and TRBJ1-1, with D unclear. The germline V and J ends were trimmed by 3 bases and 0 bases, with 5 bases remaining between them. Germline CDR1 is SEHNR and CDR2 is FQNEAQ (reference sequence). The CDR3 length is 13 residues. The CDR3 is CASSFDMNTEAFF. The CDR3 DNA is TGTGCCAGCAGCTTCGATATGAACACTGAAGCTTTCTTT.

A few counts support this clonotype. The chain carries TRBV4-1 and TRBJ2-7; tentative D call: TRBD1 (7 bases). CDR1 MGHRA and CDR2 YSYEKL come from the germline V gene. The CDR3 loop spans 14 amino acids. V was cut by 2 bases and J by 6 bases, with 14 bases left in between. CDR3 residues: CASSQTAGGFEQYF. DNA for the CDR3: TGCGCCAGCAGCCAAACCGCAGGGGGGTTCGAGCAGTACTTC.

This clonotype has a count of ten or more. CDR3 in amino acids: CASSQDMGSGPYNEQFF. CDR3 DNA sequence: TGTGCCAGCAGCCAAGATATGGGAAGCGGGCCTTACAATGAGCAGTTCTTC. This chain links TRBV3-1 with TRBJ2-1; D may be TRBD2 (6 bases). The CDR3 contains 17 residues. V was clipped by 0 bases and J by 4 bases, with 16 bases between them. From germline, CDR1 is LGHDT and CDR2 YNNKEL (reference sequence).

Many counts were recorded for this clonotype. The V call is TRBV12-3 or TRBV12-4, the J call TRBJ2-3; D possibly corresponds to TRBD2 (6 bases). CDR3 size: 14 residues. Between the trimmed V and J ends, which lost 5 bases and 2 bases, there was a span of 11 bases. CDR3 DNA: TGTGCCAGCAGTCCCTCGGGAGTCACAGATACGCAGTATTTT. It codes for CASSPSGVTDTQYF.

This clonotype was detected many times. This rearrangement joins TRBV28 to TRBJ2-7; D is unclear. Germline values: CDR1 MDHEN, CDR2 SYDVKM. Trimming pared 1 base from V and 2 bases from J, leaving 12 bases between. The CDR3 is 15 amino acids. The CDR3 region is CASSLYPDGTYEQYF. For the CDR3, the DNA is TGTGCCAGCAGTTTATACCCGGACGGTACCTACGAGCAGTACTTC.

This clonotype has ten or more counts. J is TRBJ1-1 and V is TRBV12-3 or TRBV12-4; D might be TRBD1 (5 bases). The germline V and J ends were trimmed by 3 bases and 2 bases, with 16 bases remaining between them. The CDR3 has 16 residues. CDR3 region: CASSFSWTRSNTEAFF. The CDR3 DNA sequence: TGTGCCAGCAGTTTTAGCTGGACAAGGTCAAACACTGAAGCTTTCTTT.

This clonotype was detected ten times or more. The chain uses TRBV24-1 and TRBJ2-2; perhaps TRBD1 as D (5 bases). This CDR3 region has 15 residues. Per the germline V gene, CDR1 is KGHDR and CDR2 is SFDVKD. Deletions cut 6 bases from V and 5 bases from J, with 15 bases between. The CDR3 here is CATSPTGIETGELFF. The CDR3 DNA follows: TGTGCCACCAGTCCAACAGGTATTGAGACCGGGGAGCTGTTTTTT.

There are many counts of this clonotype. The J gene is TRBJ2-7, the V gene TRBV12-3 or TRBV12-4; 8 bases are a match to TRBD1. V trimming: 6 bases; J trimming: 6 bases; junction bases outside the gene matches: 10. This CDR3 has 14 amino acids. The CDR3 reads CASSAFAGGAEQYV. CDR3 DNA: TGTGCCAGCAGCGCATTTGCAGGGGGCGCCGAGCAGTACGTC.

This clonotype was counted many times. The chain carries TRBV28 and TRBJ2-5; D is unclear. The CDR3 totals 14 residues. V was pared by 6 bases and J by 1 base, with 12 bases between. Germline assignment: CDR1 MDHEN and CDR2 SYDVKM. The CDR3 is CASSPNSLQETQYF. In DNA, the CDR3 is TGTGCCAGCAGCCCCAACTCTCTCCAAGAGACCCAGTACTTC. The full variable domain, rest sourced from reference TRBV28 and TRBJ2-5, is DVKVTQSSRYLVKRTGEKVFLECVQDMDHENMFWYRQDPGLGLRLIYFSYDVKMKEKGDIPEGYSVSREKKERFSLILESASTNQTSMYLCASSPNSLQETQYFGPGTRLLVL.

This clonotype occurred many times. This chain joins TRBV7-2 and TRBJ2-1; the match to TRBD2 covers 14 bases. The V and J ends lost 5 bases and 6 bases, in that order; junction bases with no gene match: 12. CDR1 is SGHTA, CDR2 FQGNSA, per germline. The CDR3 sequence is 18 residues long. The CDR3 is CASSPTRLAGGPSNEQFF. CDR3 sequence (DNA): TGTGCCAGCAGCCCCACCCGACTAGCGGGAGGGCCATCCAATGAGCAGTTCTTC.

This clonotype was seen many times. The chain combines TRBV4-1 with TRBJ2-3; D is undetermined. Germline V gene sequence: CDR1 MGHRA, CDR2 YSYEKL. Trimming removed 0 bases from V and 0 bases from J, with 7 bases in between. The CDR3 consists of 15 residues. In DNA form, the CDR3 reads TGCGCCAGCAGCCAAGATACGCGAAGCACAGATACGCAGTATTTT. Amino acid sequence: CASSQDTRSTDTQYF.

The J gene is TRBJ2-2, the V gene TRBV5-4; 11 nucleotides align to TRBD2. CDR3 length: 17 residues. Per germline, CDR1 SGHNT and CDR2 YYREEE (reference sequence). Germline trimming cut 6 bases from V and 5 bases from J; bases unmatched to any gene: 12. In DNA, the CDR3 is TGTGCCAGCACCGTGTCTAGCGGGGGGTCCTTGACCGGGGAGCTGTTTTTT. It yields the protein CASTVSSGGSLTGELFF.

This clonotype was observed at least ten times. V is TRBV7-9 and J is TRBJ2-5, with D maybe TRBD2 (5 bases). CDR3 length: 14 amino acids. Germline loops: CDR1 SEHNR, CDR2 FQNEAQ (reference sequence). The germline V and J ends were trimmed by 2 bases and 5 bases, with 12 bases remaining between them. DNA of the CDR3: TGTGCCAGCAGCTTAATTGCTAGCTGGGAGACCCAGTACTTC. Protein sequence: CASSLIASWETQYF.

On this clonotype: A much larger clone lies a single base off, so this may be a read error. The chain uses TRBV2 and TRBJ1-1, with D perhaps matching TRBD1 (5 bases). V lost 6 bases, J lost 10 bases, and 15 bases lay in between. The CDR3 covers 12 residues. The germline gives CDR1 SNHLY, CDR2 FYNNEI. CDR3 sequence reads: CASRGGPPGAFF. DNA of the CDR3: TGTGCCAGCAGGGGGGGACCCCCGGGAGCTTTCTTT. Using reference TRBV2 and TRBJ1-1 for the parts outside the CDR3, the full variable domain is EPEVTQTPSHQVTQMGQEVILRCVPISNHLYFYWYRQILGQKVEFLVSFYNNEISEKSEIFDDQFSVERPDGSNFTLKIRSTKLEDSAMYFCASRGGPPGAFFGQGTRLTVV.

Many counts were recorded for this clonotype. CDR3 loop: CASSSIPGQGTYEQYF. CDR3 in DNA: TGTGCCAGCAGCTCCATACCGGGACAGGGTACCTACGAGCAGTACTTC. This chain joins TRBV7-9 and TRBJ2-7, with 9 positions matching TRBD1. The V gene's germline CDR1 is SEHNR and CDR2 FQNEAQ (reference sequence). This CDR3 is built from 16 residues. V lost 4 bases, J lost 2 bases, and 9 bases stayed unmatched.

This clonotype appeared many times. The rearrangement joins TRBV7-6 to TRBJ1-1; D uncertain. Germline V lookup: CDR1 SGHVS, CDR2 FNYEAQ. This CDR3 spans 13 amino acids. V was pared by 2 bases and J by 0 bases, with 4 bases between. CDR3 loop: CASSLLVNTEAFF. As DNA, the CDR3 is TGTGCCAGCAGCTTATTGGTGAACACTGAAGCTTTCTTT.

The sample holds many counts of this clonotype. This sequence joins TRBV5-4 and TRBJ2-5, with 7 bases matching TRBD2. The CDR3 has 14 amino acids. V was clipped by 4 bases and J by 5 bases; unmatched bases: 8. Germline V CDR1 and CDR2: SGHNT, YYREEE (reference sequence). CDR3 sequence (DNA): TGTGCCAGCAGCCTTAAGGGGCGGGGGGAGACCCAGTACTTC. It translates to CASSLKGRGETQYF.

This clonotype was seen ten or more times. V gene TRBV9 combines with J gene TRBJ1-1; 9 positions agree with TRBD1. The CDR3 consists of 16 residues. Looked up from germline, CDR1 is SGDLS and CDR2 is YYNGEE. Trimming at V came to 4 bases and at J to 4 bases, leaving 11 bases not matched to a gene. CDR3 in amino acids: CASSKTGTGKFTEAFF. CDR3 nucleotide sequence: TGTGCCAGCAGCAAAACCGGGACAGGGAAGTTCACTGAAGCTTTCTTT.

This clonotype was picked up many times. The rearrangement joins TRBV20-1 to TRBJ2-7; D is unresolved. V lost 6 bases to trimming and J lost 2 bases, with 17 bases between them. The CDR3 has 14 residues. CDR1 is DFQATT and CDR2 is SNEGSKA in the germline V gene (reference sequence). The CDR3 coding sequence is TGCAGTGCCCTCCGTGGTGAAGGGACCTACGAGCAGTACTTC. This codes for CSALRGEGTYEQYF.

This clonotype appeared many times. This sequence joins TRBV19 and TRBJ1-2; D gene ambiguous. V lost 5 bases, J lost 4 bases, and 14 bases lay in between. Germline lookup yields CDR1 LNHDA and CDR2 SQIVND (reference sequence). This CDR3 has 14 residues. Here the CDR3 DNA reads TGTGCCAGTAGTGTTCTTCGGACGAGCTATGGCTACACCTTC. It specifies CASSVLRTSYGYTF.

This clonotype was picked up many times. This chain links TRBV19 with TRBJ1-2; 7 bases line up with TRBD1. The CDR3 runs to 16 residues. Trimming cost V 2 bases and J 1 base; bases outside gene matches: 7. CDR1 and CDR2 from the germline V gene are LNHDA and SQIVND (reference sequence). Here the CDR3 reads CASSIWDSLFNYGYTF. The DNA of the CDR3 is TGTGCCAGTAGTATATGGGACAGCCTTTTTAACTATGGCTACACCTTC.

This clonotype has at least ten counts. The chain carries TRBV28 and TRBJ2-3, with D tentatively TRBD2 (6 bases). CDR1 and CDR2 from the germline V gene are MDHEN and SYDVKM. Deletions cut 5 bases from V and 11 bases from J, with 14 bases between. The CDR3 runs to 12 residues. CDR3 loop: CASSAGLAKQYF. In DNA form, the CDR3 reads TGTGCCAGCAGTGCGGGACTTGCTAAGCAGTATTTT.